The clone carrying this T cell receptor (beta chain) was counted only a few times. What it binds is not known. The sample is drawn from a study of blood T cells in healthy people across ages. Germline V gene sequence: CDR1 SGHTA, CDR2 FQGTGA. Deletions cut 2 bases from V and 4 bases from J, with 15 bases between. The CDR3 extends over 15 amino acids. A second roughly 6 to 12 cycle PCR used barcoded and J-beta primers. TCRdb reprocessed the 5' RACE reads with MiXCR, giving one entry per CDR3 protein. The sample has over 1,500,000 distinct CDR3 sequences; roughly two fifths are singletons. Study-wide points: As age increased, TCR beta diversity per million T cells fell in a roughly linear fashion.

The TCR sequence derives from a human donor in good health. The rearrangement links TRBV7-3 to TRBJ2-7; no reliable D call. Material for sequencing was blood. CDR3 bases: TGTGCCAGCAGCTTACGGGCAGGAGCCCCGTACGAGCAGTACTTC. This codes for CASSLRAGAPYEQYF.